Listed below are T cell receptor beta chains from one sample, sequenced in a study of T-cell memory formation after mild COVID-19. TCRdb analysed the 5' RACE reads with MiXCR anew, one entry per CDR3 protein. The sample includes approximately 500,000 distinct CDR3 sequences, about 23% of them seen just once. The sequencing sample was made of PBMCs or a T cell subset sorted from them (not recorded which). The receptors were sampled from an adult woman who had mild COVID-19 (a few samples of this study predate the infection). Cell type and time point are not known. The CDR3 runs from the conserved cysteine through the conserved F or W. The D gene is left open where the match is weak. Some rows have no size entry. The others give once, few or many, or a class for an expanded clone.

>TRBJ2-3|-|16|medium-sized|TRBV4-1
CASSRGLLLEADTQYF
TGCGCCAGCAGCCGGGGACTCCTACTGGAGGCAGATACGCAGTATTTT
>TRBJ2-2|-|12|-|TRBV7-2
CASSSQPGELFF
TGTGCCAGCAGCTCACAGCCCGGGGAGCTGTTTTTT
>TRBJ2-5|TRBD2|14|few|TRBV3-1
CASSRRGGQETQYF
TGTGCCAGCAGCCGGCGGGGGGGACAGGAGACCCAGTACTTC
>TRBJ2-1|-|13|few|TRBV20-1
CSARHGIYNEQFF
TGCAGTGCTAGACACGGGATCTACAATGAGCAGTTCTTC
>TRBJ2-5|TRBD2|16|-|TRBV7-8
CASSQTPGGGPETQYF
TGTGCCAGCAGCCAGACTCCCGGGGGGGGCCCAGAGACCCAGTACTTC
>TRBJ2-3|-|14|-|TRBV19
CASSRRTAPDTQYF
TGTGCCAGTAGTCGACGGACAGCCCCAGATACGCAGTATTTT
>TRBJ1-1|TRBD1|17|-|TRBV20-1
CSAGKAQGVFMNTEAFF
TGCAGTGCCGGCAAGGCCCAGGGGGTTTTTATGAACACTGAAGCTTTCTTT
>TRBJ2-2|-|14|-|TRBV29-1
CSVELIGITGELFF
TGCAGCGTTGAGTTGATTGGGATCACCGGGGAGCTGTTTTTT
>TRBJ1-1|-|15|-|TRBV4-1
CASSQDPGQNTEAFF
TGCGCCAGCAGCCAAGATCCAGGGCAGAACACTGAAGCTTTCTTT
>TRBJ1-4|-|11|few|TRBV6-2/TRBV6-3
CASSYLGQLFF
TGTGCCAGCAGTTACCTTGGGCAACTGTTTTTT